The subject of this entry is one T cell receptor (beta chain). Its antigen is undetermined. TCRdb fed the RT-PCR reads into MiXCR, producing one record per CDR3 protein. Of roughly 500,000 distinct CDR3 sequences detected, approximately 16% appear once; the ten largest clones hold 2.5% to 3.5%. This entry belongs to a study of response to subunit inactivated influenza vaccine. Study results and caveats: New T cells are recruited in small numbers by each seasonal influenza vaccination, according to the authors' suggestion.

CDR3 length equals 15 residues. V shed 5 bases and J shed 2 bases, with 16 bases lying between them. Germline V gene data show CDR1 as MNHEY and CDR2 as SMNVEV (reference sequence). The material sequenced was CD4+ T cells sorted from PBMCs, taken 23 to 25 months after vaccination. This chain links TRBV27 with TRBJ2-7, with D perhaps TRBD1 (6 bases). The sequence derives from a man between 45 and 75 years old who received an inactivated influenza vaccine. CDR3 amino acids: CASSPPGTNTYEQYF. In DNA form, the CDR3 reads TGTGCCAGCAGTCCACCCGGGACAAATACCTACGAGCAGTACTTC.